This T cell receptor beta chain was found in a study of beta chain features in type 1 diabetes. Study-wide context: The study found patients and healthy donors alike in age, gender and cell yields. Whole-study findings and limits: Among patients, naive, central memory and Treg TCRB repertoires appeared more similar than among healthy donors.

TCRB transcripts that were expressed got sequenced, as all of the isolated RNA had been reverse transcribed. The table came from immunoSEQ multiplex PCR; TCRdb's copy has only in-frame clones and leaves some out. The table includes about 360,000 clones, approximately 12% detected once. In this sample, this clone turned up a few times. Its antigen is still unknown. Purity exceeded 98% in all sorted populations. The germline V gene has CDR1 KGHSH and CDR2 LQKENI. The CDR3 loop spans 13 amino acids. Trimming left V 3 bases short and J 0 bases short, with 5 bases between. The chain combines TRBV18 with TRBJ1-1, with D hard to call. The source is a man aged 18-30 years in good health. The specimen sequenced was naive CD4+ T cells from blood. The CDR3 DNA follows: TGTGCCAGCTCACCCTCTATGAACACTGAAGCTTTCTTT. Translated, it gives CASSPSMNTEAFF.